This TCR beta chain stems from a study of blood T cell repertoires in COVID-19. Assay used: immunoSEQ multiplex PCR; TCRdb lists only in-frame clones, some missing. The table shows about 190,000 clones, with 89% occurring only once. V was clipped by 5 bases and J by 4 bases, with 15 bases between them. From germline, CDR1 is MNHNY and CDR2 SVGAGI (reference sequence). This CDR3 comprises 15 residues. The source material was peripheral blood. The receptor comes from a man aged 40-49 years with acute or convalescent COVID-19. This chain joins TRBV6-6 and TRBJ1-3; D is unclear. Written as DNA, the CDR3 is TGTGCCAGCAGTCGGACGGACTCCCTCGGAAACACCATATATTTT. It codes for CASSRTDSLGNTIYF.